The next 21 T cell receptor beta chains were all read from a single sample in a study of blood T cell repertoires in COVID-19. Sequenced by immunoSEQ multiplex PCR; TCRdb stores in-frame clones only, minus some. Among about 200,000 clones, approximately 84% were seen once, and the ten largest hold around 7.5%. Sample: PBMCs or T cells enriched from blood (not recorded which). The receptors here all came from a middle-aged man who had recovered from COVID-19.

The CDR3, as DNA: TGTGCCAGCTCACCACGAACAGGTATCGGAAACACCATATATTTT. As protein: CASSPRTGIGNTIYF. This rearrangement joins TRBV18 to TRBJ1-3; possible D gene TRBD1, 5 bases. V was trimmed by 1 base and J by 4 bases, leaving 11 bases between them. Germline V CDR1 and CDR2: KGHSH, LQKENI. The CDR3 covers 15 residues.

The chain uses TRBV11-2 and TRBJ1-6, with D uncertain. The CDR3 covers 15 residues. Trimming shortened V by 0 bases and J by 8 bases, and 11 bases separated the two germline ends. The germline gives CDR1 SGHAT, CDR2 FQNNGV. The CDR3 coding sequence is TGTGCCAGCAGCTTAGAGGGCAGCACGCATTCACCCCTCCACTTT. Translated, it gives CASSLEGSTHSPLHF.

This CDR3 reads CASSPTGGPPTEQYF. CDR3 sequence (DNA): TGTGCCAGCAGCCCCACTGGGGGCCCTCCCACCGAGCAGTACTTC. The chain employs TRBV7-9 and TRBJ2-7; D perhaps matches TRBD1 (6 bases). The germline V and J ends were trimmed by 5 bases and 6 bases, with 20 bases remaining between them. The V gene's germline CDR1 is SEHNR and CDR2 FQNEAQ (reference sequence). CDR3 length: 15 residues.

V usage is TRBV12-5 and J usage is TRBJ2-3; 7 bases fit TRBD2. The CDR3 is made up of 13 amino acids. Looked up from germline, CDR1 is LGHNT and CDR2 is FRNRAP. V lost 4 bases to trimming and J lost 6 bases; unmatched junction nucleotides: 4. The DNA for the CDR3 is TGTGCTAGTGGTTCGACTAGCTGGGATACGCAGTATTTT. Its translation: CASGSTSWDTQYF. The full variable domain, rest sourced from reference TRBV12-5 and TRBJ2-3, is DARVTQTPRHKVTEMGQEVTMRCQPILGHNTVFWYRQTMMQGLELLAYFRNRAPLDDSGMPKDRFSAEMPDATLATLKIQPSEPRDSAVYFCASGSTSWDTQYFGPGTRLTVL.

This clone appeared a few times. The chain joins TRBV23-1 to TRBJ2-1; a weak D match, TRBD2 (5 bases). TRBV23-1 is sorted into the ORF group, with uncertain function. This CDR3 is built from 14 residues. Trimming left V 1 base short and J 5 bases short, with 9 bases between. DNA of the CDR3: TGCGCCAGCAGTCAATGCGGGCAGAACAATGAGCAGTTCTTC. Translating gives CASSQCGQNNEQFF.

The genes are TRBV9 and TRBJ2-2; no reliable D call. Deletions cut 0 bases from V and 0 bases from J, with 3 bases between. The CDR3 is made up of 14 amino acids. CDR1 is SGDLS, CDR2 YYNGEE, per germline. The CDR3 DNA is TGTGCCAGCAGCGTAGCATCGAACACCGGGGAGCTGTTTTTT. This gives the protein CASSVASNTGELFF.

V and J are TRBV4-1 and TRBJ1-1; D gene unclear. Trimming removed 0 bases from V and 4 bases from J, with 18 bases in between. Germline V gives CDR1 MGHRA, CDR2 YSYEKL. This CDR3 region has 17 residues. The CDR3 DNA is TGCGCCAGCAGCCAAGAGGCGGTCGGAGGGTGGGTCACTGAAGCTTTCTTT. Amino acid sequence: CASSQEAVGGWVTEAFF.

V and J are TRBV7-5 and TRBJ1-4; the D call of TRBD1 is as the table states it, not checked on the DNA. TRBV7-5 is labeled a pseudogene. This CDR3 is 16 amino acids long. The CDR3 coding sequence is TGTGCCAGAAGAATTGCGGGGACAGGGATTAATGAAAAACTGTTTTTT. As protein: CARRIAGTGINEKLFF.

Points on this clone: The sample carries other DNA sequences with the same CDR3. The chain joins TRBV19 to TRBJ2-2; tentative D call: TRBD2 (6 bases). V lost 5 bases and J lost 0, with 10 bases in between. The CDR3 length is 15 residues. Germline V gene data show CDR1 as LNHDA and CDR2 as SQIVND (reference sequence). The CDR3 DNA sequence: TGTGCCAGTAGTCGGGGACTTGCGAACACCGGGGAGCTGTTTTTT. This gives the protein CASSRGLANTGELFF. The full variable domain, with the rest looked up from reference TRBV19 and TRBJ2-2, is DGGITQSPKYLFRKEGQNVTLSCEQNLNHDAMYWYRQDPGQGLRLIYYSQIVNDFQKGDIAEGYSVSREKKESFPLTVTSAQKNPTAFYLCASSRGLANTGELFFGEGSRLTVL.

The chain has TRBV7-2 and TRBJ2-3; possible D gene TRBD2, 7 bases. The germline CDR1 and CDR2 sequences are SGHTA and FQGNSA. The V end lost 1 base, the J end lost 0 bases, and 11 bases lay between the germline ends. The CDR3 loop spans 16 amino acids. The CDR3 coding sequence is TGTGCCAGCAGCTTAGGGTGGGGGGGCAGCACAGATACGCAGTATTTT. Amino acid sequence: CASSLGWGGSTDTQYF.

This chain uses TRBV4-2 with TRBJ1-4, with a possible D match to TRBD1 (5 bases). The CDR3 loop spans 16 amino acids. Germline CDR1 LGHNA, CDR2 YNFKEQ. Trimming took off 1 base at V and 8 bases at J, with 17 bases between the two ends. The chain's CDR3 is CASSQAVGGNGEKLFF. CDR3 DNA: TGTGCCAGCAGCCAAGCCGTCGGGGGAAACGGCGAAAAACTGTTTTTT.

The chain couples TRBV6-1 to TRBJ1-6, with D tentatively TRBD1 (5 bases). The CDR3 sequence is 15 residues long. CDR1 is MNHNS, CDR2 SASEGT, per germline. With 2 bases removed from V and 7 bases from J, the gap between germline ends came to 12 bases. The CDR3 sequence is CASSEWGVGNSPLHF. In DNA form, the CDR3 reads TGTGCCAGCAGTGAATGGGGGGTGGGGAATTCACCCCTCCACTTT.

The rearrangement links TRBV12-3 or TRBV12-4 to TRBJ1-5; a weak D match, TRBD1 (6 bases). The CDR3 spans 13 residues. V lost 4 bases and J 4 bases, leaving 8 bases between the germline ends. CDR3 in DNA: TGTGCCAGCAGTTCGACAGGAAATCAGCCCCAGCATTTT. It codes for CASSSTGNQPQHF.

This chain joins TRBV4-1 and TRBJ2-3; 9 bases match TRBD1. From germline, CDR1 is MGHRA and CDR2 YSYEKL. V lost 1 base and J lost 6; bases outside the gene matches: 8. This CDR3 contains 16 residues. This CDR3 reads CASSQAPGQGADTQYF. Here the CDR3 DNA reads TGCGCCAGCAGCCAAGCACCGGGACAGGGTGCTGATACGCAGTATTTT.

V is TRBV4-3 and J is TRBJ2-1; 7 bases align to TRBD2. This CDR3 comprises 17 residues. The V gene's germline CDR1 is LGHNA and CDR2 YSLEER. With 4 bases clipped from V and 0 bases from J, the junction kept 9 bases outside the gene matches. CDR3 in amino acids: CASSPRTSGSSYNEQFF. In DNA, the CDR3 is TGCGCCAGCAGCCCCAGGACTAGTGGGAGCTCCTACAATGAGCAGTTCTTC.

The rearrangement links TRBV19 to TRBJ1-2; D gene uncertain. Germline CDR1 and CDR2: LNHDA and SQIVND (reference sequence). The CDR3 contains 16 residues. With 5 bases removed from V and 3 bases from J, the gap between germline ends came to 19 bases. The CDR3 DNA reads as TGTGCCAGTAGTGTCAGTGCAGGAAGGCTCGACTATGGCTACACCTTC. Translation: CASSVSAGRLDYGYTF. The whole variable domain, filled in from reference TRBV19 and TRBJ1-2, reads DGGITQSPKYLFRKEGQNVTLSCEQNLNHDAMYWYRQDPGQGLRLIYYSQIVNDFQKGDIAEGYSVSREKKESFPLTVTSAQKNPTAFYLCASSVSAGRLDYGYTFGSGTRLTVV.

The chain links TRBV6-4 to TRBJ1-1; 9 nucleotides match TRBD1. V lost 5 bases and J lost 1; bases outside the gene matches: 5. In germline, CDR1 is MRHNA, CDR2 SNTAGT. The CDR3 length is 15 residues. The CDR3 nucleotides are TGTGCCAGCAGTCTATCGACAGGGGGGAACACTGAAGCTTTCTTT. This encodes CASSLSTGGNTEAFF.

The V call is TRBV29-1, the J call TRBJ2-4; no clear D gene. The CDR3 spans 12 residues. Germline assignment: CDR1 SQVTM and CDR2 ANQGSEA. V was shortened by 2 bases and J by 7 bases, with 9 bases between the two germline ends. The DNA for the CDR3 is TGCAGCGTTGAAACCGGAGCGAACATTCAGTACTTC. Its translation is CSVETGANIQYF.

The CDR3 region is CASSSRAGGWNNEQFF. CDR3 nucleotide sequence: TGTGCCAGCAGTTCACGAGCGGGGGGGTGGAACAATGAGCAGTTCTTC. The chain uses TRBV5-4 and TRBJ2-1; 10 bases map to TRBD2. The CDR3 is 16 amino acids. V gave up 5 bases and J gave up 5 bases; unmatched junction bases: 10. Germline values: CDR1 SGHNT, CDR2 YYREEE (reference sequence).

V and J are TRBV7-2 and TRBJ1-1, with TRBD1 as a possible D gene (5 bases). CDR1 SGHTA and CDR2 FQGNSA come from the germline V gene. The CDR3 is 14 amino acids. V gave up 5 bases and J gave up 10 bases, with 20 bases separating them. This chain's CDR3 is CASSPTRSGGSAFF. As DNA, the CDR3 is TGTGCCAGCAGCCCAACGCGATCCGGGGGGTCAGCTTTCTTT. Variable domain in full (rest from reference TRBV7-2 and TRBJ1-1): GAGVSQSPSNKVTEKGKDVELRCDPISGHTALYWYRQSLGQGLEFLIYFQGNSAPDKSGLPSDRFSAERTGGSVSTLTIQRTQQEDSAVYLCASSPTRSGGSAFFGQGTRLTVV.

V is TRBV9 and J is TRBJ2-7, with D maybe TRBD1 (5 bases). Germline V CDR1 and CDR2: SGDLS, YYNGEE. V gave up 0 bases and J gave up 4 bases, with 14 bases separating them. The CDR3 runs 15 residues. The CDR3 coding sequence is TGTGCCAGCAGCGTAGGGCAGGGAATAGGATACGAGCAGTACTTC. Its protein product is CASSVGQGIGYEQYF.